The sequence of this TCR beta chain was determined in a study of beta chain features in type 1 diabetes. The study's findings and limits: Researchers caution that PCR might favor shorter templates, equally among patients and controls.

All of the isolated RNA was reverse transcribed, so expressed TCRB transcripts were sequenced. About 3.7 million reads on average were seen across naive, central memory and regulatory T cell samples. Measured with immunoSEQ multiplex PCR; TCRdb has only the in-frame clones, and not every one. Of about 130,000 clones in the sample, about 10% were seen once. Sorted populations were all over 98% pure. With V trimmed by 4 bases and J by 7 bases, 3 bases remained unmatched. The V gene's germline CDR1 is LNHNV and CDR2 YYDKDF (reference sequence). The CDR3 covers 14 residues. This clone was seen a few times. What it recognizes is unknown.

This clonotype originated in a man younger than 30 in good health. The chain recombines TRBV15 with TRBJ1-4; 10 bases align to TRBD1. The sequenced material came from central memory CD4+ T cells from blood. The CDR3 is CATSNRDRGEKLFF. The CDR3 DNA follows: TGTGCCACCAGCAACCGGGACAGGGGTGAAAAACTGTTTTTT. The full variable domain, rest sourced from reference TRBV15 and TRBJ1-4, is DAMVIQNPRYQVTQFGKPVTLSCSQTLNHNVMYWYQQKSSQAPKLLFHYYDKDFNNEADTPDNFQSRRPNTSFCFLDIRSPGLGDTAMYLCATSNRDRGEKLFFGSGTQLSVL.